Shown below are 24 T cell receptor beta chains from a single sample sequenced in a study of cytomegalovirus exposure and HLA in healthy donors. The PCR employed 60 Vbeta primers together with 13 Jbeta primers. Clones were sequenced by immunoSEQ multiplex PCR, and TCRdb holds only the in-frame ones, with some missing. Here the sample spans 150,000 to 200,000 clones, around 81% being singletons. The sequenced sample consisted of PBMCs. Receptors originate from a woman under 40 in good health and CMV-seronegative.

About this clone: The germline gene is not matched at one end of the junction; a read error may be the cause. The V and J genes are TRBV20-1 and TRBJ2-1; 9 bases map to TRBD1. Germline loops: CDR1 DFQATT, CDR2 SNEGSKA (reference sequence). CDR3 length equals 10 residues. This CDR3 is CSASRDRVLF. CDR3 coding DNA: TGCAGTGCTAGTCGGGACAGGGTGCTCTTC.

The chain joins TRBV4-2 to TRBJ2-2; tentative D call: TRBD1 (5 bases). Germline CDR1 is LGHNA and CDR2 is YNFKEQ. V was clipped by 1 base and J by 7 bases, with 13 bases between them. This CDR3 contains 15 residues. The CDR3 loop reads CASSQGKQDYGELFF. CDR3 DNA: TGTGCCAGCAGCCAAGGAAAACAGGATTACGGGGAGCTGTTTTTT.

V gene TRBV11-3 combines with J gene TRBJ2-1; D might be TRBD1 (6 bases). V lost 0 bases and J lost 4, with 13 bases in between. Germline lookup yields CDR1 SGHNT and CDR2 YENEEA. CDR3 size: 16 residues. The CDR3 protein is CASSLDTGRGYNEQFF. The CDR3 DNA reads TGTGCCAGCAGCTTAGATACAGGGCGAGGGTACAATGAGCAGTTCTTC.

This rearrangement joins TRBV27 to TRBJ1-1; 7 bases align to TRBD1. The CDR3 extends over 15 amino acids. The germline gives CDR1 MNHEY, CDR2 SMNVEV (reference sequence). Trimming cost V 0 bases and J 3 bases; bases outside gene matches: 4. Written as DNA, the CDR3 is TGTGCCAGCAGTTTATCAGGGGGCGCCTACACTGAAGCTTTCTTT. It codes for CASSLSGGAYTEAFF.

The chain employs TRBV28 and TRBJ1-5; TRBD1 agrees at 7 bases. The germline V gene encodes CDR1 MDHEN and CDR2 SYDVKM. With V trimmed by 1 base and J by 6 bases, 6 bases remained unmatched. This CDR3 spans 15 amino acids. The CDR3 loop reads CASSLYVTGSQPQHF. DNA for the CDR3: TGTGCCAGCAGTTTATATGTGACAGGGTCTCAGCCCCAGCATTTT.

This sequence joins TRBV7-9 and TRBJ2-3; TRBD2 might be the D (5 bases). The germline V gene encodes CDR1 SEHNR and CDR2 FQNEAQ (reference sequence). Trimming shortened V by 4 bases and J by 4 bases, and 15 bases separated the two germline ends. The CDR3 extends over 15 amino acids. The CDR3: CASSSDLAGPDTQYF. As DNA, the CDR3 is TGTGCCAGCAGCTCCGACCTGGCGGGCCCAGATACGCAGTATTTT.

The chain has TRBV2 and TRBJ2-4, with D perhaps matching TRBD1 (5 bases). Trimming stripped 3 bases from V and 1 base from J, with 19 bases between. The CDR3 is made up of 18 amino acids. The germline gives CDR1 SNHLY, CDR2 FYNNEI. The CDR3, as DNA: TGTGCCAGCAGTGACCCCCCCGCAGGGTTCAAGGCCAAAAACATTCAGTACTTC. Its translation is CASSDPPAGFKAKNIQYF. Complete variable domain (other parts from reference TRBV2 and TRBJ2-4): EPEVTQTPSHQVTQMGQEVILRCVPISNHLYFYWYRQILGQKVEFLVSFYNNEISEKSEIFDDQFSVERPDGSNFTLKIRSTKLEDSAMYFCASSDPPAGFKAKNIQYFGAGTRLSVL.

In nucleotides, the CDR3 is TGTGCCAGCGAAGTGGAGCCTGGAAACACCATATATTTT. It translates to CASEVEPGNTIYF. V and J are TRBV6-1 and TRBJ1-3, with D hard to call. The V gene lost 8 bases and the J gene lost 2 bases, with 10 bases spanning the gap. The CDR3 sequence is 13 residues long. The germline gives CDR1 MNHNS, CDR2 SASEGT.

This clone was counted between two and nine times. The chain combines TRBV6-6 with TRBJ2-7, with a weak D call TRBD1 (6 bases). The CDR3 has 13 residues. Germline lookup yields CDR1 MNHNY and CDR2 SVGAGI (reference sequence). The germline V and J ends were trimmed by 6 bases and 2 bases, with 11 bases remaining between them. CDR3 in amino acids: CASSTGLAYEQYF. The CDR3, as DNA: TGTGCCAGCAGCACAGGGCTGGCCTACGAGCAGTACTTC.

This chain links TRBV29-1 with TRBJ1-2; D might be TRBD1 (5 bases). The CDR3 runs to 13 residues. Per the germline V gene, CDR1 is SQVTM and CDR2 is ANQGSEA. The V end was cut by 0 bases, the J end by 5 bases, with 10 bases between. This CDR3 is CSVEDDSRYGYTF. As DNA, the CDR3 is TGCAGCGTTGAAGACGACAGCCGATATGGCTACACCTTC.

The genes are TRBV7-9 and TRBJ2-1; 10 bases agree with TRBD2. Trimming took 4 bases from V and 3 from J; bases not matched to a gene: 15. The CDR3 sequence is 19 residues long. The germline V gene encodes CDR1 SEHNR and CDR2 FQNEAQ (reference sequence). CDR3 nucleotide sequence: TGTGCCAGCAGCTCCCCAACCCGGGCTAGCGGGGGTTTCTACAATGAGCAGTTCTTC. It translates to CASSSPTRASGGFYNEQFF.

The V and J genes are TRBV6-5 and TRBJ2-2; possible D gene TRBD2, 5 bases. This CDR3 contains 14 residues. Per germline, CDR1 MNHEY and CDR2 SVGAGI. V lost 3 bases and J 4 bases, leaving 9 bases between the germline ends. Here the CDR3 reads CASSYPAATGELFF. DNA of the CDR3: TGTGCCAGCAGTTATCCAGCGGCCACCGGGGAGCTGTTTTTT.

Comment on this clone: Its ends do not fully match the called genes, so a read error is possible. The chain joins TRBV7-7 to TRBJ2-5; D gene unclear. The germline gives CDR1 SSHAT, CDR2 FNYEAQ (reference sequence). This CDR3 comprises 13 residues. The CDR3 sequence: CASSNRRQETQYF. In nucleotides, the CDR3 is TGTGCTAGCAGCAACCGGAGACAAGAGACCCAGTACTTC.

This clone was found a few times. The chain links TRBV12-1 to TRBJ1-4; the table calls TRBD1, which could not be checked here. TRBV12-1 is recorded as a pseudogene. CDR3 size: 13 residues. CDR3 sequence (DNA): TGTGCCAGCAGCAAGGACAGTTATGAAAAACTGTTTTTT. Translated, it gives CASSKDSYEKLFF.

The chain has TRBV25-1 and TRBJ1-1; possible D gene TRBD1, 5 bases. CDR1 is MGHDK, CDR2 SYGVNS, per germline. The CDR3 extends over 13 amino acids. Trimming shortened V by 4 bases and J by 0 bases, and 6 bases separated the two germline ends. This CDR3 is CASSGGVNTEAFF. The CDR3 DNA follows: TGTGCCAGCAGTGGGGGGGTGAACACTGAAGCTTTCTTT.

This clone was seen more than once but under ten times. The V call is TRBV6-5, the J call TRBJ2-1; tentative D call: TRBD1 (6 bases). The V gene lost 2 bases and the J gene lost 7 bases, with 6 bases spanning the gap. Germline V gene lookup returns CDR1 MNHEY and CDR2 SVGAGI. This CDR3 has 12 residues. The CDR3 loop is CASSYRGNEQFF. CDR3 nucleotides: TGTGCCAGCAGTTACAGGGGGAATGAGCAGTTCTTC.

This sequence joins TRBV10-3 and TRBJ2-7; TRBD1 matches 9 bases. CDR1 and CDR2 from the germline V gene are ENHRY and SYGVKD. The CDR3 is 15 residues long. The V gene end was trimmed by 4 bases and the J gene end by 4 bases; junction bases not matched to a gene: 8. The CDR3 DNA sequence: TGTGCCATCAGTGCCGGGACAGGGAATATATACGAGCAGTACTTC. Protein: CAISAGTGNIYEQYF.

In its sample, this clone was seen once. The chain couples TRBV7-2 to TRBJ1-6; possibly TRBD1 for D (6 bases). CDR1 SGHTA and CDR2 FQGNSA come from the germline V gene. Trimming removed 5 bases from V and 2 bases from J, with 13 bases in between. The CDR3 is made up of 16 amino acids. The CDR3 loop is CASSEVGGTYNSPLHF. The CDR3 region has the DNA TGTGCCAGCAGCGAAGTAGGGGGAACCTATAATTCACCCCTCCACTTT.

The chain couples TRBV9 to TRBJ2-3, with 8 bases matching TRBD2. J lost 1 base, V lost 5 bases, and 9 bases had no gene match. Looked up from germline, CDR1 is SGDLS and CDR2 is YYNGEE. This CDR3 contains 16 residues. This CDR3 reads CASSESGTRRTDTQYF. As DNA, the CDR3 is TGTGCCAGCAGTGAATCCGGGACTAGGCGCACAGATACGCAGTATTTT.

The J gene is TRBJ2-3, the V gene TRBV6-1; 7 bases line up with TRBD1. The germline gives CDR1 MNHNS, CDR2 SASEGT. Unmatched junction bases numbered 7, after V lost 5 bases and J lost 2 bases. CDR3 length: 15 amino acids. CDR3 amino acids: CASSLTGVFTDTQYF. The CDR3 DNA is TGTGCCAGCAGTTTAACAGGGGTTTTCACAGATACGCAGTATTTT.

This clone appeared once. The chain employs TRBV6-5 and TRBJ2-3, with TRBD1 matching over 8 bases. CDR1 is MNHEY and CDR2 is SVGAGI in the germline V gene. V dropped 0 bases and J dropped 4; count of bases not matched to a gene: 3. The CDR3 extends over 15 amino acids. The CDR3 bases are TGTGCCAGCAGTTACTCGAGACAGGGGTCAGATACGCAGTATTTT. It translates to CASSYSRQGSDTQYF.

This rearrangement joins TRBV28 to TRBJ2-1; 10 bases map to TRBD2. This CDR3 contains 19 residues. Trimming took 5 bases from V and 2 from J; bases not matched to a gene: 15. CDR1 and CDR2 from the germline V gene are MDHEN and SYDVKM. The CDR3: CASSTPVASGSPTYNEQFF. CDR3 nucleotide sequence: TGTGCCAGCAGTACCCCTGTGGCTAGCGGGAGTCCCACCTACAATGAGCAGTTCTTC.

J is TRBJ2-7 and V is TRBV5-1; the D is unclear. The CDR3 covers 15 residues. The ends were cut back, 0 bases at V and 3 bases at J, with 13 bases in the middle. Germline assignment: CDR1 SGHRS and CDR2 YFSETQ. DNA for the CDR3: TGCGCCAGCAGCTTGGGACTCTCAATGATCTACGAGCAGTACTTC. This encodes CASSLGLSMIYEQYF.

The chain recombines TRBV9 with TRBJ2-7, with D possibly being TRBD2 (6 bases). CDR1 is SGDLS and CDR2 is YYNGEE in the germline V gene. This CDR3 contains 13 residues. Deletions cut 2 bases from V and 5 bases from J, with 11 bases between. This CDR3 reads CASSVGGGNEQYF. CDR3 nucleotide sequence: TGTGCCAGCAGCGTGGGGGGAGGCAACGAGCAGTACTTC.